These T cell receptor beta chains were read from a single sample in a study of blood T cell repertoires in COVID-19. Profiling relied on immunoSEQ multiplex PCR, and the TCRdb table lists in-frame clones only, not all of them. Counted here are more than 120,000 clones, under 90% occurring once; the ten biggest clones make up more than 3%. The specimen was PBMCs or T cells enriched from blood (not recorded which). The receptors were sampled from a man in his fifties in a cohort exposed to, infected with or recovered from COVID-19 (not recorded which). The CDR3 runs from the conserved cysteine through the conserved F or W. A D gene is named only where the DNA matches it firmly. Only some rows state a clone size, as once, few, many or a class for expanded clones.

d_call	v_call	j_call	clone_size	cdr3_nt	cdr3_aa
TRBD1	TRBV6-5	TRBJ2-7	.	TGTGCCAGCAGTATATCCGGGACAGGGGCATACGAGCAGTACTTC	CASSISGTGAYEQYF
TRBD1	TRBV10-3	TRBJ1-3	.	TGTGCCATCAGCGCCGGGACAGGGACTGGAAACACCATATATTTT	CAISAGTGTGNTIYF
TRBD1	TRBV12-3/TRBV12-4	TRBJ1-1	.	TGTGCCAGCACCCGGGACAGGTATACTGAAGCTTTCTTT	CASTRDRYTEAFF
.	TRBV27	TRBJ1-5	.	TGTGCCAGCAGTCCCGGTGGTGCAGGGCCACCTCCTAATCAGCCCCAGCATTTT	CASSPGGAGPPPNQPQHF
.	TRBV14	TRBJ1-2	once	TGTGCCAGCAGCCAAAACAGCTATGGCTACACCTTC	CASSQNSYGYTF
TRBD1	TRBV6-2/TRBV6-3	TRBJ1-5	.	TGTGCCAGCAGTTACGCAGGGACAGCTAGCAATCAGCCCCAGCATTTT	CASSYAGTASNQPQHF
.	TRBV28	TRBJ1-2	.	TGTGCCAGCAGCCTGGGGGCCTATGGCTACACCTTC	CASSLGAYGYTF
TRBD2	TRBV7-7	TRBJ2-5	few	TGTGCCAGCAGCCCCGGGACTAGCGGGAAGGGAGAGACCCAGTACTTC	CASSPGTSGKGETQYF
.	TRBV7-2	TRBJ2-7	.	TGTGCCAGCAGCATAGGACAGACTTCCTACGAGCAGTACTTC	CASSIGQTSYEQYF
TRBD2	TRBV7-2	TRBJ2-1	once	TGTGCCAGCAGCTTAGATTTTGCTAGCGGGACTTTTCGGCAGTTCTTC	CASSLDFASGTFRQFF
.	TRBV7-9	TRBJ1-4	.	TGTGCCAGCAGCTTTGACCAGGGCCGCGTCGAAAAACTGTTTTTT	CASSFDQGRVEKLFF
TRBD1	TRBV28	TRBJ2-1	.	TGTGCCAGCAGTCAACCGGGACAGGGGATTCGGAATGAGCAGTTCTTC	CASSQPGQGIRNEQFF
.	TRBV5-1	TRBJ1-1	.	TGCGCCAGCAGATCGGGTCTAACTGAAGCTTTCTTT	CASRSGLTEAFF
TRBD1	TRBV6-6	TRBJ2-7	.	TGTGCCAGCAGTTTGGGGACAGCCCTTGACGAGCAGTACTTC	CASSLGTALDEQYF
.	TRBV7-9	TRBJ2-5	.	TGTGCCAGCAGCTGGGGGGTGGAGACCCAGTACTTC	CASSWGVETQYF
.	TRBV11-2	TRBJ1-2	.	TGTGCCAGCAGGGGGAGTAACTATGGCTACACCTTC	CASRGSNYGYTF
TRBD2	TRBV3-1/TRBV3-2	TRBJ2-2	once	TGTGCCAGCAGCCAAAGGGTAGCGGGGGGGCTGACCGGGGAGCTGTTTTTT	CASSQRVAGGLTGELFF